In its sample, the clone carrying this T cell receptor beta chain was seen many times. Its antigen is undetermined. These data are taken from a study of Graves' ophthalmopathy and Graves' hyperthyroidism. For the study at large: Peripheral blood sampling preceded any treatment and occurred at initial diagnosis.

Study-level findings and limits: Among expanded thyroid clonotypes above 0.001 frequency, most also occurred in blood.

This CDR3 is built from 14 residues. Trimming took off 5 bases at V and 5 bases at J, with 10 bases between the two ends. Germline lookup yields CDR1 SEHNR and CDR2 FQNEAQ (reference sequence). Amplification targeted the TCR beta CDR3 regions, with RNA transcripts as the source material. First-round RT-PCR employed HTBI primers, with a second-round multiplex PCR after it. Each CDR3 protein is one row after TCRdb ran MiXCR on the multiplex PCR reads. The sample includes 740,000 or so distinct CDR3 sequences, roughly 40% seen only once; the top ten take about 40%. The chain combines TRBV7-9 with TRBJ1-6; no clear D gene. The source material was peripheral blood. The sequence derives from an adult man with Graves' ophthalmopathy. In DNA, the CDR3 is TGTGCCAGCAGCCGCAGTTTTGATAATTCACCCCTCCACTTT. This encodes CASSRSFDNSPLHF.